What follows are 32 T cell receptor beta chains derived from one specimen sequenced in a study of cytotoxic CD8 clonotypes in ibrutinib-treated CLL. Clones were read by immunoSEQ multiplex PCR, and TCRdb kept only the in-frame ones, dropping some. The table shows around 97,000 clones, with approximately 78% occurring only once. The sequences come from PBMCs, collected after 12 months of ibrutinib treatment. These receptors were collected from a human donor with chronic lymphocytic leukemia.

This chain connects TRBV27 to TRBJ2-3, with D unclear. V shed 6 bases and J shed 0 bases, with 16 bases lying between them. CDR1 is MNHEY and CDR2 is SMNVEV in the germline V gene (reference sequence). The CDR3 covers 16 residues. CDR3: CASRPILVRSTDTQYF. The CDR3 DNA sequence: TGTGCCAGCAGACCAATCCTAGTGAGGAGCACAGATACGCAGTATTTT.

This chain uses TRBV7-9 with TRBJ1-1; D gene uncertain. V was cut by 4 bases and J by 2 bases, with 14 bases left in between. CDR1 is SEHNR and CDR2 is FQNEAQ in the germline V gene (reference sequence). The CDR3 runs 15 residues. The CDR3 loop is CASSSQAEYNTEAFF. The CDR3 DNA is TGTGCCAGCAGCTCCCAGGCAGAATACAACACTGAAGCTTTCTTT.

This clone showed up just a few times. The chain carries TRBV18 and TRBJ2-7; 9 bases line up with TRBD2. CDR1 and CDR2 from the germline V gene are KGHSH and LQKENI. The length of the CDR3 is 15 residues. V dropped 3 bases and J dropped 4; count of bases not matched to a gene: 7. This chain's CDR3 is CASSPGTSTGYEQYF. The CDR3 nucleotides read TGTGCCAGCTCACCCGGGACTAGCACTGGGTACGAGCAGTACTTC.

This chain uses TRBV29-1 with TRBJ2-7, with no clear D. From germline, CDR1 is SQVTM and CDR2 ANQGSEA. The CDR3 covers 11 residues. V was clipped by 7 bases and J by 5 bases, with 12 bases between them. This CDR3 is CSATASDEQYF. In DNA, the CDR3 is TGCAGCGCCACAGCGAGCGACGAGCAGTACTTC.

This clone was picked up one time. The CDR3 is CASSEPLTHGYTF. As DNA, the CDR3 is TGTGCCAGCAGTGAACCCTTGACACATGGCTACACCTTC. V usage is TRBV25-1 and J usage is TRBJ1-2, with no clear D. The germline gives CDR1 MGHDK, CDR2 SYGVNS. The CDR3 is 13 amino acids. The germline V and J ends were trimmed by 2 bases and 6 bases, with 10 bases remaining between them.

The J gene is TRBJ2-3, the V gene TRBV5-6; D is unresolved. This CDR3 is 11 amino acids long. The germline gives CDR1 SGHDT, CDR2 YYEEEE. The V end lost 5 bases, the J end lost 10 bases, and 11 bases lay between the germline ends. The CDR3 protein is CASSRKRSQYF. In nucleotides, the CDR3 is TGTGCCAGCAGTCGGAAGAGGTCGCAGTATTTT.

The chain couples TRBV5-6 to TRBJ1-1; 11 nucleotides match TRBD1. Germline CDR1 and CDR2: SGHDT and YYEEEE. V gave up 1 base and J gave up 4 bases; unmatched junction bases: 3. The CDR3 is 15 residues long. For the CDR3, the DNA is TGTGCCAGCAGCTTGCGCGGGACAGGGGGCACTGAAGCTTTCTTT. This codes for CASSLRGTGGTEAFF.

The J gene is TRBJ2-2, the V gene TRBV25-1, with D unresolved. V gave up 6 bases and J gave up 1 base, with 3 bases separating them. The CDR3 has 12 residues. Germline CDR1 and CDR2: MGHDK and SYGVNS. CDR3 in DNA: TGTGCCAGCAGAGAGAACACCGGGGAGCTGTTTTTT. Translation gives CASRENTGELFF.

The V gene is TRBV4-2, the J gene TRBJ2-1, with 9 bases lining up with TRBD1. V dropped 4 bases and J dropped 7; count of bases not matched to a gene: 14. The CDR3 has 17 residues. The germline V gene encodes CDR1 LGHNA and CDR2 YNFKEQ. The chain's CDR3 is CASSPLAGQGRLNEQFF. The CDR3 DNA is TGTGCCAGCAGCCCGCTAGCCGGACAGGGGAGACTGAATGAGCAGTTCTTC.

V is TRBV7-2 and J is TRBJ1-6, with TRBD1 matching 9 bases. This CDR3 region has 15 residues. Trimming took 5 bases from V and 7 from J; bases not matched to a gene: 6. Germline loops: CDR1 SGHTA, CDR2 FQGNSA. The CDR3 DNA reads as TGTGCCAGCAGCACCCAGACAGGGGGGAATTCACCCCTCCACTTT. Its translation is CASSTQTGGNSPLHF.

The chain combines TRBV4-1 with TRBJ2-7; D could derive from TRBD1 or TRBD2 (5 bases each). Per germline, CDR1 MGHRA and CDR2 YSYEKL. This CDR3 has 14 residues. The V gene lost 0 bases and the J gene lost 2 bases, with 8 bases spanning the gap. In DNA form, the CDR3 reads TGCGCCAGCAGCCAAGATGGGGGTGCCTACGAGCAGTACTTC. Protein: CASSQDGGAYEQYF.

The CDR3 bases are TGTGCCTGTCCCGTACTAGCGGGGGGAACAGATACGCAGTATTTT. Its protein product is CACPVLAGGTDTQYF. The genes are TRBV30 and TRBJ2-3; TRBD2 aligns across 12 bases. This CDR3 has 15 amino acids. Trimming removed 6 bases from V and 3 bases from J; junction bases left unmatched: 7. Germline V lookup: CDR1 GTSNPN, CDR2 SVGIG (reference sequence).

This clone was observed a handful of times. The V and J genes are TRBV7-6 and TRBJ1-1; D unresolved. This CDR3 region has 15 residues. Looked up from germline, CDR1 is SGHVS and CDR2 is FNYEAQ. V dropped 0 bases and J dropped 1 base, with 9 bases sitting between them. CDR3 in DNA: TGTGCCAGCAGCTTAGCGGGGAGCACGAACACTGAAGCTTTCTTT. Protein sequence: CASSLAGSTNTEAFF.

This rearrangement joins TRBV4-2 to TRBJ2-2, with TRBD1 matching over 8 bases. V lost 6 bases and J lost 2; bases outside the gene matches: 8. This CDR3 contains 16 residues. CDR1 and CDR2 from the germline V gene are LGHNA and YNFKEQ. For the CDR3, the DNA is TGTGCCAGCAGACCCCGACAGGGGAGTAACACCGGGGAGCTGTTTTTT. As protein: CASRPRQGSNTGELFF.

This clone has ten or more counts. V and J are TRBV7-6 and TRBJ2-2; 10 nucleotides line up with TRBD2. The J segment lost 1 base and the V segment lost 6 bases, leaving 8 bases of the junction unmatched. The CDR3 spans 17 residues. Germline CDR1 is SGHVS and CDR2 is FNYEAQ. The CDR3 loop reads CASSPRGLAVNTGELFF. CDR3 nucleotides: TGTGCCAGCAGTCCCCGCGGACTAGCGGTGAACACCGGGGAGCTGTTTTTT.

This clone was counted a single time. The V gene is TRBV7-6, the J gene TRBJ2-7, with D perhaps matching TRBD2 (6 bases). Trimming stripped 5 bases from V and 1 base from J, with 12 bases between. The CDR3 covers 14 residues. Looked up from germline, CDR1 is SGHVS and CDR2 is FNYEAQ. This CDR3 is CASSALGGSYEQYF. The CDR3 DNA is TGTGCCAGCAGCGCCTTGGGGGGTTCCTACGAGCAGTACTTC. Filled out from reference TRBV7-6 and TRBJ2-7, the complete variable domain reads GAGVSQSPRYKVTKRGQDVALRCDPISGHVSLYWYRQALGQGPEFLTYFNYEAQQDKSGLPNDRFSAERPEGSISTLTIQRTEQRDSAMYRCASSALGGSYEQYFGPGTRLTVT.

The CDR3 loop reads CASSIPTGGVSGANVLTF. Here the CDR3 DNA reads TGTGCCAGTAGTATCCCCACAGGGGGCGTTTCAGGGGCCAACGTCCTGACTTTC. V is TRBV19 and J is TRBJ2-6, with 9 positions matching TRBD1. The V gene's germline CDR1 is LNHDA and CDR2 SQIVND (reference sequence). V was pared by 3 bases and J by 4 bases, with 10 bases of the junction left unmatched. The CDR3 is 18 residues long.

The genes are TRBV6-6 and TRBJ1-1, with 8 bases lining up with TRBD1. Germline V lookup: CDR1 MNHNY, CDR2 SVGAGI (reference sequence). Losses at the gene ends were 6 bases for V and 0 bases for J; bases not matched to a gene: 9. The CDR3 has 16 amino acids. The CDR3 loop reads CASRPQGEGMNTEAFF. The CDR3 DNA is TGTGCCAGCAGACCACAGGGGGAGGGTATGAACACTGAAGCTTTCTTT.

V gene TRBV2 combines with J gene TRBJ1-4; unclear D gene. CDR1 is SNHLY, CDR2 FYNNEI, per germline. The CDR3 contains 13 residues. Trimming took 7 bases from V and 4 from J, leaving 10 bases between them. CDR3 region: CASTGQSNEKLFF. The CDR3 DNA sequence: TGTGCCAGCACTGGCCAGAGTAATGAAAAACTGTTTTTT.

This chain joins TRBV5-1 and TRBJ2-7; possible D gene TRBD1, 5 bases. Germline assignment: CDR1 SGHRS and CDR2 YFSETQ. The CDR3 has 14 residues. V was clipped by 2 bases and J by 0 bases, with 9 bases between them. CDR3 sequence (DNA): TGCGCCAGCAGCTTCTTCGACAGCTCCTACGAGCAGTACTTC. The encoded protein is CASSFFDSSYEQYF.

This clone was counted many times. At one end, the junction sequence differs from germline, possibly due to a read error. J is TRBJ1-6 and V is TRBV7-8, with 8 positions matching TRBD1. The CDR3 consists of 16 residues. The germline gives CDR1 SGHVS, CDR2 FQNEAQ. CDR3: CASSLGLLTGDSPLHF. CDR3 sequence (DNA): TGTGCCAGCAGTTTAGGGCTCTTGACAGGGGATTCACCCCTCCACTTT. Supplemented by reference TRBV7-8 and TRBJ1-6, the full variable domain reads GAGVSQSPRYKVAKRGQDVALRCDPISGHVSLFWYQQALGQGPEFLTYFQNEAQLDKSGLPSDRFFAERPEGSVSTLKIQRTQQEDSAVYLCASSLGLLTGDSPLHFGNGTRLTVT.

V is TRBV1 and J is TRBJ2-7; the DNA was not compared with TRBD2, the D call given in the table. TRBV1 is an annotated pseudogene. The CDR3 runs to 15 residues. In DNA form, the CDR3 reads TGCACCAGCAGCCAAGATTTTCCCCGGTCGTACGAGCAGTACTTC. Residues: CTSSQDFPRSYEQYF.

This sequence joins TRBV18 and TRBJ2-2, with TRBD1 matching 7 bases. The CDR3 loop spans 15 amino acids. The junction had 3 bases not matched to a gene; V was cut back by 0 bases and J by 5 bases. From germline, CDR1 is KGHSH and CDR2 LQKENI. This chain's CDR3 is CASSPPTGATGELFF. In DNA, the CDR3 is TGTGCCAGCTCACCACCTACAGGGGCAACCGGGGAGCTGTTTTTT.

The chain couples TRBV27 to TRBJ2-3, with D maybe TRBD2 (5 bases). The V gene lost 3 bases and the J gene lost 0 bases, with 10 bases spanning the gap. The CDR3 is 15 residues long. Germline assignment: CDR1 MNHEY and CDR2 SMNVEV (reference sequence). DNA for the CDR3: TGTGCCAGCAGTTTTGTCCGGGGTAGCACAGATACGCAGTATTTT. This encodes CASSFVRGSTDTQYF.

The chain joins TRBV4-1 to TRBJ1-5, with D uncertain. From germline, CDR1 is MGHRA and CDR2 YSYEKL. The germline V and J ends were trimmed by 4 bases and 8 bases, with 15 bases remaining between them. The CDR3 has 14 amino acids. DNA of the CDR3: TGCGCCAGCAGCCCCGGGTCCTCCATCGAGCCCCAGCATTTT. Translating gives CASSPGSSIEPQHF.

The genes are TRBV30 and TRBJ1-1, with 8 bases fitting TRBD1. The CDR3 is made up of 15 amino acids. V shed 4 bases, J shed 7 bases, and the junction held 14 bases outside the gene matches. Germline V gene data show CDR1 as GTSNPN and CDR2 as SVGIG (reference sequence). CDR3 loop: CAWNRGKSVSHEAFF. The CDR3 DNA sequence: TGTGCCTGGAACAGGGGGAAGTCGGTCAGTCATGAAGCTTTCTTT.

J is TRBJ1-2 and V is TRBV5-4; TRBD1 matches 7 bases. The CDR3 spans 16 residues. Germline V gene lookup returns CDR1 SGHNT and CDR2 YYREEE (reference sequence). Trimming took 4 bases from V and 7 from J; bases not matched to a gene: 16. The CDR3, as DNA: TGTGCCAGCAGCCAAGGGACAGAACGTACATCGTCTGGCTACACCTTC. Its protein product is CASSQGTERTSSGYTF.

The chain links TRBV19 to TRBJ2-3; D possibly corresponds to TRBD1 (5 bases). This CDR3 region has 15 residues. The germline gives CDR1 LNHDA, CDR2 SQIVND (reference sequence). The V and J ends lost 4 bases and 3 bases respectively, with 14 bases between them. The CDR3, as DNA: TGTGCCAGTAGTACGACAGAAACGAGTACAGATACGCAGTATTTT. This codes for CASSTTETSTDTQYF.

This rearrangement joins TRBV28 to TRBJ2-7; 10 positions match TRBD2. The CDR3 runs 17 residues. The V and J ends lost 3 bases and 4 bases, in that order; junction bases with no gene match: 12. Looked up from germline, CDR1 is MDHEN and CDR2 is SYDVKM. CDR3 coding DNA: TGTGCCAGCAGTTTCCCGGGAAGGATAGCGGGGGGTTACGAGCAGTACTTC. Residues: CASSFPGRIAGGYEQYF.

This sequence joins TRBV30 and TRBJ1-2; D gene uncertain. The length of the CDR3 is 15 residues. Germline lookup yields CDR1 GTSNPN and CDR2 SVGIG (reference sequence). V lost 0 bases to trimming and J lost 6 bases, with 17 bases between them. DNA of the CDR3: TGTGCCTGGAGTGTACTGGAGGTCCCCTCGGATGGCTACACCTTC. Residues: CAWSVLEVPSDGYTF.

The chain uses TRBV18 and TRBJ2-7; D not resolved. The CDR3 sequence is 15 residues long. The germline CDR1 and CDR2 sequences are KGHSH and LQKENI. Trimming took off 3 bases at V and 0 bases at J, with 12 bases between the two ends. The CDR3 spells CASSPAGVFSYEQYF. CDR3 DNA sequence: TGTGCCAGCTCACCGGCAGGTGTTTTCTCCTACGAGCAGTACTTC.

This chain uses TRBV4-3 with TRBJ2-7; 11 bases are a match to TRBD1. The CDR3 totals 14 residues. After removal of 0 bases from V and 6 bases from J, the junction contained 1 base not matched to a gene. The germline gives CDR1 LGHNA, CDR2 YSLEER. The CDR3 here is CASSQEGQGGEQYF. The CDR3 DNA reads as TGCGCCAGCAGCCAAGAGGGACAGGGGGGCGAGCAGTACTTC.